These T cell receptor beta chains were read from a single sample in a study of cytomegalovirus exposure and HLA in healthy donors. Profiling relied on immunoSEQ multiplex PCR, and the TCRdb table lists in-frame clones only, not all of them. The data show about 190,000 clones, around 80% seen once. Sequencing input: PBMCs. The receptor source for this set is a man aged 35 to 55 in good health and CMV-seropositive. CDR3s leave out the opening cysteine and the closing phenylalanine or tryptophan.

J gene | V gene | CDR3 protein
TRBJ2-2 | TRBV6-4 | ASSLTGFTGELF
TRBJ2-7 | TRBV6-6 | ASSYSGLPYEQY
TRBJ2-1 | TRBV11-2 | ASSLVGGSYGEQF
TRBJ1-1 | TRBV12-5 | ASGFERGGLLEAF
TRBJ1-5 | TRBV29-1 | SVPPEDGRGVGNQPQH
TRBJ2-1 | TRBV27 | ASSELAGDNEQF
TRBJ2-2 | TRBV9 | ASSPGTGELF
TRBJ2-7 | TRBV28 | ASSSGQGTGQY
TRBJ2-2 | TRBV5-4 | ASSLGPGSGTGELF
TRBJ2-3 | TRBV9 | ASSTGTGPDTQY
. | TRBV5-1 | ASSFEPGSYEQY
TRBJ1-4 | TRBV5-4 | ASSLTGATNEKLF
TRBJ2-2 | TRBV5-1 | ASSSSVGAGELF
TRBJ1-2 | TRBV5-1 | ASSRGEVGYVYT
TRBJ1-2 | TRBV27 | ASSGPGQKSFYGYT
TRBJ1-1 | TRBV28 | ASSLLGAVIPNTEAF
TRBJ1-2 | TRBV29-1 | SVLTGIMGYT
TRBJ1-5 | TRBV29-1 | SVHQSNQPQH
TRBJ1-2 | TRBV2 | ASSVYSVDGYT
TRBJ1-1 | TRBV29-1 | SVLTGGNTEAF
TRBJ2-7 | TRBV5-6 | ASSYPLLAGSYEQY
TRBJ2-1 | TRBV7-9 | ASSLVTSGSKNEQF
TRBJ1-2 | TRBV27 | ASSFLNLRDSNYGYT
TRBJ1-2 | TRBV6-4 | ASSDSSSGYT
TRBJ1-1 | TRBV5-5 | ASSLEATGKTEAF
TRBJ2-7 | TRBV29-1 | SEGGTSALY
TRBJ1-4 | TRBV2 | ASSEVADGGEKLF
TRBJ1-2 | TRBV25-1 | ASSLQGANYGYT
TRBJ2-1 | TRBV13 | ASSFGDRVGWDEQF
TRBJ2-7 | TRBV6-1 | ASSASTGAGEQY
TRBJ2-2 | TRBV5-6 | ASSLGTGHYFTGELF
TRBJ2-2 | TRBV11-2 | ASSLGEGTGGWKVF
TRBJ1-2 | TRBV7-8 | ASSPRQGLRYGYT
TRBJ1-1 | TRBV18 | ASSPASGAGTEAF
TRBJ1-2 | TRBV5-5 | ASSLVQGAHYGYT
TRBJ2-1 | TRBV7-9 | ASSPVGGSLDNEQF
TRBJ2-7 | TRBV19 | ARGTSGSPGYEQY
TRBJ2-7 | TRBV5-1 | ASSGRLARSSYEQY
TRBJ1-4 | TRBV6-1 | ASSGEMKKLF
TRBJ1-5 | TRBV15 | ATSSPGTGGQPQH
TRBJ2-5 | TRBV11-3 | ASSEAGGRETQY
TRBJ2-4 | TRBV7-2 | ASSLQGSAENIQY
TRBJ2-7 | TRBV11-2 | ASSFRPGGEGLYEQY
TRBJ1-1 | TRBV5-1 | ASSLDSGQGGTEAF
TRBJ1-1 | TRBV2 | ASRTDSAANTEAF
TRBJ1-2 | TRBV6-6 | ASRRDSTTYGYT
TRBJ1-1 | TRBV5-4 | ASSTRTGSNTEAF
TRBJ1-3 | TRBV5-4 | ASSLPWGDTIY
TRBJ2-1 | TRBV5-1 | ASSNPSASYNEQF
TRBJ2-7 | TRBV28 | ASSLSKGLALSLY
TRBJ1-5 | TRBV28 | ASSFNKGQGYGQPQH
TRBJ2-5 | TRBV7-9 | ASSLGLADQETQY
TRBJ2-7 | TRBV7-2 | ASSLGSEASYEQY
TRBJ1-2 | TRBV6-6 | ASSYSQGQGYT
TRBJ2-7 | TRBV6-1 | ASSEVQDDEQY